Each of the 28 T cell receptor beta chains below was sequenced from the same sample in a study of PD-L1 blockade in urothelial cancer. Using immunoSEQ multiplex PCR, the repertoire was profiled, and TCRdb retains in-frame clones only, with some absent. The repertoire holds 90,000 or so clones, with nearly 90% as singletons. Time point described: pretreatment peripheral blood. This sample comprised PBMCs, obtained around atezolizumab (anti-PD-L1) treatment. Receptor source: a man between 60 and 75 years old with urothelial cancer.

The CDR3 sequence is CASSLAGLANTDTQYF. CDR3 coding DNA: TGTGCCAGCAGCTTGGCGGGACTAGCAAACACAGATACGCAGTATTTT. The chain couples TRBV5-6 to TRBJ2-3, with 9 bases that match TRBD2. The J segment lost 2 bases and the V segment lost 0 bases, leaving 4 bases of the junction unmatched. CDR1 is SGHDT, CDR2 YYEEEE, per germline. The CDR3 has 16 amino acids.

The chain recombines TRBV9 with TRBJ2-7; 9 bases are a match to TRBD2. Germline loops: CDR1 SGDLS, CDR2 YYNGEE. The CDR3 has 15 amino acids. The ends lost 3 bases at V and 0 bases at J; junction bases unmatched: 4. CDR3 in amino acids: CASSGGTSSSYEQYF. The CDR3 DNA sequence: TGTGCCAGCAGCGGCGGGACTAGCTCCTCCTACGAGCAGTACTTC.

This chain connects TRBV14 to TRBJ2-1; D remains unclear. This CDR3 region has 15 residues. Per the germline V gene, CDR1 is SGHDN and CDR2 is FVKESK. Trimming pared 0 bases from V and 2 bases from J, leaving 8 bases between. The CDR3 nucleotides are TGTGCCAGCAGCCAAGAGTTAGTTACCTACAATGAGCAGTTCTTC. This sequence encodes CASSQELVTYNEQFF.

The CDR3 sequence: CASSAASGSNTGELFF. CDR3 DNA: TGTGCCAGCAGCGCTGCTAGCGGGAGCAACACCGGGGAGCTGTTTTTT. The chain carries TRBV9 and TRBJ2-2; TRBD2 matches 10 bases. The germline V gene encodes CDR1 SGDLS and CDR2 YYNGEE. The CDR3 loop spans 16 amino acids. Trimming at V came to 3 bases and at J to 2 bases, leaving 4 bases not matched to a gene.

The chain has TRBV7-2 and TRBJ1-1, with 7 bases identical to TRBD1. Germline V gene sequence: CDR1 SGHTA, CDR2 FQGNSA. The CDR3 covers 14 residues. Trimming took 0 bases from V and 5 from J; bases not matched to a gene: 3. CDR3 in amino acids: CASSLAATGTEAFF. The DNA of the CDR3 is TGTGCCAGCAGCTTAGCCGCGACAGGGACTGAAGCTTTCTTT. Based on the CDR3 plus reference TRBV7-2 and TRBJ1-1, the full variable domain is GAGVSQSPSNKVTEKGKDVELRCDPISGHTALYWYRQSLGQGLEFLIYFQGNSAPDKSGLPSDRFSAERTGGSVSTLTIQRTQQEDSAVYLCASSLAATGTEAFFGQGTRLTVV.

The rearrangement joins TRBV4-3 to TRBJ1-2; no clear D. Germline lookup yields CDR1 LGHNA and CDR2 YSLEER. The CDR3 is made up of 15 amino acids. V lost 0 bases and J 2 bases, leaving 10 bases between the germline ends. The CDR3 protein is CASSQDLAANYGYTF. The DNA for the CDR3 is TGCGCCAGCAGCCAAGATCTGGCGGCAAACTATGGCTACACCTTC.

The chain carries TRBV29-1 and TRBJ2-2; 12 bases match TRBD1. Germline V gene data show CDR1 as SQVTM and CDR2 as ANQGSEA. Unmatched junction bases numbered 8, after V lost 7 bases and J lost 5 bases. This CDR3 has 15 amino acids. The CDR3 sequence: CSATGTGGFTGELFF. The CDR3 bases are TGCAGCGCTACCGGGACAGGGGGCTTTACCGGGGAGCTGTTTTTT.

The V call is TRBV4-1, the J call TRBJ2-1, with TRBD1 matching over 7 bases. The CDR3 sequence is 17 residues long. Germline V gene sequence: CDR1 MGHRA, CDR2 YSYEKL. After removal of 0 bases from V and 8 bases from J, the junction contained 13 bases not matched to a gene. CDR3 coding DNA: TGCGCCAGCAGCCAAGATTATGGTACAGGGGAAGGCTATGAGCAGTTCTTC. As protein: CASSQDYGTGEGYEQFF.

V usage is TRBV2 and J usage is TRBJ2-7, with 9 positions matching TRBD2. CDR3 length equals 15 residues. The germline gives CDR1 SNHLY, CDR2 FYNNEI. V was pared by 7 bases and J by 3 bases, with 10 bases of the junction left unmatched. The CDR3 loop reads CASTPEASGIYEQYF. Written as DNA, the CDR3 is TGTGCCAGCACCCCGGAGGCTAGCGGGATCTACGAGCAGTACTTC.

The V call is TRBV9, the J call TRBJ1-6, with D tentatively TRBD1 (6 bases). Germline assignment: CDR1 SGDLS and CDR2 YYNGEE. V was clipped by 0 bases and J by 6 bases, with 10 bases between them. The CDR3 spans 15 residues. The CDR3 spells CASSVDRASNSPLHF. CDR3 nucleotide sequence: TGTGCCAGCAGCGTAGACAGGGCAAGTAATTCACCCCTCCACTTT.

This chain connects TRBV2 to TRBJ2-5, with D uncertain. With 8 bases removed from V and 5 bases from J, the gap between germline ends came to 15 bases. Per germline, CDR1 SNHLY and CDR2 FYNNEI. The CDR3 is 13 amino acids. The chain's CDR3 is CASFGLNRETQYF. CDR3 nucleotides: TGTGCCAGCTTCGGTTTAAATCGGGAGACCCAGTACTTC. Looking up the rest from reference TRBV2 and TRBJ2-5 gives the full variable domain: EPEVTQTPSHQVTQMGQEVILRCVPISNHLYFYWYRQILGQKVEFLVSFYNNEISEKSEIFDDQFSVERPDGSNFTLKIRSTKLEDSAMYFCASFGLNRETQYFGPGTRLLVL.

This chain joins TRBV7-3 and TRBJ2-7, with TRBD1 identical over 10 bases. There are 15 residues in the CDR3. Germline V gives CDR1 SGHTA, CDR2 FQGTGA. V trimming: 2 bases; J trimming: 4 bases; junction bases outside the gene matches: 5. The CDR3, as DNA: TGTGCCAGCAGCTTATCAGGGACAGGGGCTTACGAGCAGTACTTC. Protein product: CASSLSGTGAYEQYF.

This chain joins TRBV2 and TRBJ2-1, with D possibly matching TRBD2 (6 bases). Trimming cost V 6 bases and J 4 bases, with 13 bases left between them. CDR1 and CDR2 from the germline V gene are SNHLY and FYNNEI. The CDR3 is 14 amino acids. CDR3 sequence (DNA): TGTGCCAGCAGCGATGGGACTTATTACAATGAGCAGTTCTTC. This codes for CASSDGTYYNEQFF.

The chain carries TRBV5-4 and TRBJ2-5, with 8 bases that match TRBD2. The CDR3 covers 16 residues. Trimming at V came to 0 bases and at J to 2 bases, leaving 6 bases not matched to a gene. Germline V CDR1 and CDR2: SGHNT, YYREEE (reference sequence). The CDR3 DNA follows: TGTGCCAGCAGCTTGGTTGGCGGGGGGCGGCAAGAGACCCAGTACTTC. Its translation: CASSLVGGGRQETQYF.

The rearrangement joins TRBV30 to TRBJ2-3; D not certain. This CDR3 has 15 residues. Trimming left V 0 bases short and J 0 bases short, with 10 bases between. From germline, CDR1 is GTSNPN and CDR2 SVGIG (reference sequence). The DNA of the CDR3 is TGTGCCTGGAGTGTAAAGGAGACCAGCACAGATACGCAGTATTTT. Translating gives CAWSVKETSTDTQYF. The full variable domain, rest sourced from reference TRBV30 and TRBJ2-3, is SQTIHQWPATLVQPVGSPLSLECTVEGTSNPNLYWYRQAAGRGLQLLFYSVGIGQISSEVPQNLSASRPQDRQFILSSKKLLLSDSGFYLCAWSVKETSTDTQYFGPGTRLTVL.

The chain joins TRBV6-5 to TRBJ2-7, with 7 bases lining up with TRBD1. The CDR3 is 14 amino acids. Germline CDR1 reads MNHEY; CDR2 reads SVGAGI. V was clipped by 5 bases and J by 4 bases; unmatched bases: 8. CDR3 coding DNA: TGTGCCAGCAGTCTCAGGGGGAGAAGGTACGAGCAGTACTTC. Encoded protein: CASSLRGRRYEQYF.

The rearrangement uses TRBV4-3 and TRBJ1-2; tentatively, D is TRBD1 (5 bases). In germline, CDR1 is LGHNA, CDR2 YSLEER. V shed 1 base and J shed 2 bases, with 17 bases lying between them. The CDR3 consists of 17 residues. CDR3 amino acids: CASSQVAGDRHNYGYTF. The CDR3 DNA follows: TGCGCCAGCAGCCAAGTTGCCGGTGACAGACACAACTATGGCTACACCTTC.

This CDR3 is CASSERQGYGNTIYF. The CDR3 coding sequence is TGTGCCAGCAGCGAACGACAGGGATACGGAAACACCATATATTTT. The J gene is TRBJ1-3, the V gene TRBV9; 7 positions match TRBD1. The V gene end was trimmed by 3 bases and the J gene end by 4 bases; junction bases not matched to a gene: 7. Germline V lookup: CDR1 SGDLS, CDR2 YYNGEE. There are 15 residues in the CDR3.

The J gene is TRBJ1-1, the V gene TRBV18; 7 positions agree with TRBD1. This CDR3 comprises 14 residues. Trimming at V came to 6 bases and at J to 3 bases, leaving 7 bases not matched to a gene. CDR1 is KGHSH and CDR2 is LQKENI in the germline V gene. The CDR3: CASSNRGWDTEAFF. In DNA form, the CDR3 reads TGTGCCAGCTCCAACAGGGGTTGGGACACTGAAGCTTTCTTT.

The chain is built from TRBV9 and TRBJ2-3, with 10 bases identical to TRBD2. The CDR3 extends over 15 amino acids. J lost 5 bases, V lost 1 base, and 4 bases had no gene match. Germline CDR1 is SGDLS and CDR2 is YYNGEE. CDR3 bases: TGTGCCAGCAGCGTAAGCGGGGGGGCTCAAGATACGCAGTATTTT. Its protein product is CASSVSGGAQDTQYF.

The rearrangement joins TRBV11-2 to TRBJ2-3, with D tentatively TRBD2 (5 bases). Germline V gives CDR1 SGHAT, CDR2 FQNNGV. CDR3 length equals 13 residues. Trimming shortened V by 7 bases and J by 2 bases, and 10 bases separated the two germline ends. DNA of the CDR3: TGTGCCAGCAATTTCGGGGTCACAGATACGCAGTATTTT. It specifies CASNFGVTDTQYF.

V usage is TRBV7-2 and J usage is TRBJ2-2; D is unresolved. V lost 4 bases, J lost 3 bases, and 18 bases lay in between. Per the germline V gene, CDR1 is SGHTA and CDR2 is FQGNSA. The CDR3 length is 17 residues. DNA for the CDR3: TGTGCCAGCAGCTCGCCAGACATCTACTTGTACACCGGGGAGCTGTTTTTT. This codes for CASSSPDIYLYTGELFF.

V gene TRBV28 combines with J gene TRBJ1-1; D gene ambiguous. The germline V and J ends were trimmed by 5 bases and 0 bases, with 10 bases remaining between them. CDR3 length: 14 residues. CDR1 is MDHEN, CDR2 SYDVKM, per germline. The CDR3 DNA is TGTGCCAGCAGTGACATCGTGATGAACACTGAAGCTTTCTTT. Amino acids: CASSDIVMNTEAFF.

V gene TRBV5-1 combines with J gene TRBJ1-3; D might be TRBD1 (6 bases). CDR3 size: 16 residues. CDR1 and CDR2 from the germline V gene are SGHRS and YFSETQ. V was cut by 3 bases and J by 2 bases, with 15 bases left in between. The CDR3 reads CASSSNLQGTGNTIYF. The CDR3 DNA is TGCGCCAGCAGCTCCAATCTACAGGGAACTGGAAACACCATATATTTT.

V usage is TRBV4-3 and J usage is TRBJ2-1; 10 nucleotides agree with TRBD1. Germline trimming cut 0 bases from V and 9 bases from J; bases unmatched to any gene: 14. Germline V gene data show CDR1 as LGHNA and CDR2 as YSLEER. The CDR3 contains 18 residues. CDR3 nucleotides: TGCGCCAGCAGCCAAGATTCAATTAGACAGGGGGCGCAATCTGAGCAGTTCTTC. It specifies CASSQDSIRQGAQSEQFF.

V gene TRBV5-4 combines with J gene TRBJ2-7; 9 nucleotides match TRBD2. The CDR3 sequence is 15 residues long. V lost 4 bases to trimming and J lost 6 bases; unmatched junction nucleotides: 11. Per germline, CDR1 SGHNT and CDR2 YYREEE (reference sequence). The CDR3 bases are TGTGCCAGCAGCCCCCGCGGGGGGGACAGTCGCGAGCAGTACTTC. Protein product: CASSPRGGDSREQYF.

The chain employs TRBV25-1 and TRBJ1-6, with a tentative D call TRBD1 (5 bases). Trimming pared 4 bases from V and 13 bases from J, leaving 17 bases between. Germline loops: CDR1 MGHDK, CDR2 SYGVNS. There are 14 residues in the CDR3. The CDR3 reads CASSGPGRGIPLHF. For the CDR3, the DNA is TGTGCCAGCAGTGGACCGGGACGGGGGATTCCCCTCCACTTT.

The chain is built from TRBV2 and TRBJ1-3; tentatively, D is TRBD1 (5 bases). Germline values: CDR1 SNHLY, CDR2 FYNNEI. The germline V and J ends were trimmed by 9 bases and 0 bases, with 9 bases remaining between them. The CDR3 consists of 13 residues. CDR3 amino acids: CASLQDSGNTIYF. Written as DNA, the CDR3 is TGTGCCAGTTTACAGGACTCTGGAAACACCATATATTTT.